The T cell receptor beta chain described here comes from a study of shared clonotypes between healthy human individuals. Germline lookup yields CDR1 GTSNPN and CDR2 SVGIG (reference sequence). The V end was cut by 0 bases, the J end by 0 bases, with 3 bases between. CDR3 length: 13 amino acids. Generated by immunoSEQ multiplex PCR, the TCRdb table keeps only in-frame clones and is missing some. The table includes under 600,000 clones, roughly 72% detected once. This receptor was taken from a woman between 40 and 50 years old in good health. Some clones in this sample may be carry-over from other donors' samples. The chain has TRBV30 and TRBJ1-3; D is unclear. The specimen sequenced was PBMCs. The CDR3 loop reads CAWSVNSGNTIYF. The DNA for the CDR3 is TGTGCCTGGAGTGTAAACTCTGGAAACACCATATATTTT.